The 19 T cell receptor beta chains listed next were all sequenced from one sample in a study of blood T cells in healthy people across ages. The second PCR ran about 6 to 12 cycles with a sample-barcoded 5' primer and J-beta primers. TCRdb re-derived calls from the 5' RACE reads in MiXCR, one entry per CDR3 protein. This sample has approximately 850,000 distinct CDR3 sequences; nearly 60% occur once, and the top ten carry 22%. The material sequenced was blood. The receptors here all came from a man aged 30 to 45 in good health.

This clonotype was counted only a few times. The chain has TRBV29-1 and TRBJ2-5, with 9 bases aligning to TRBD1. This CDR3 has 17 amino acids. The junction had 14 bases not matched to a gene; V was cut back by 6 bases and J by 0 bases. The germline gives CDR1 SQVTM, CDR2 ANQGSEA. The CDR3 loop is CSVRSPGQGWYQETQYF. CDR3 in DNA: TGCAGCGTCCGATCACCGGGACAGGGCTGGTACCAAGAGACCCAGTACTTC.

This sequence joins TRBV28 and TRBJ1-1; D remains ambiguous. This CDR3 contains 13 residues. Germline V lookup: CDR1 MDHEN, CDR2 SYDVKM. Between the trimmed V and J ends, which lost 5 bases and 0 bases, there was a span of 7 bases. This CDR3 reads CASSLLLNTEAFF. CDR3 coding DNA: TGTGCCAGCAGTCTCCTCCTGAACACTGAAGCTTTCTTT. Full variable domain (outside the CDR3, taken from reference TRBV28 and TRBJ1-1): DVKVTQSSRYLVKRTGEKVFLECVQDMDHENMFWYRQDPGLGLRLIYFSYDVKMKEKGDIPEGYSVSREKKERFSLILESASTNQTSMYLCASSLLLNTEAFFGQGTRLTVV.

The J gene is TRBJ1-1, the V gene TRBV7-9; no definite D call. This CDR3 comprises 15 residues. The ends were cut back, 3 bases at V and 0 bases at J, with 11 bases in the middle. Looked up from germline, CDR1 is SEHNR and CDR2 is FQNEAQ (reference sequence). The chain's CDR3 is CASSFARILNTEAFF. CDR3 nucleotide sequence: TGTGCCAGCAGCTTTGCCAGGATCTTGAACACTGAAGCTTTCTTT.

This clonotype was seen more than once but under ten times. The genes are TRBV13 and TRBJ2-4; D remains unclear. Germline loops: CDR1 PRHDT, CDR2 FYEKMQ (reference sequence). Trimming took 1 base from V and 2 from J, leaving 6 bases between them. The CDR3 has 14 residues. In nucleotides, the CDR3 is TGTGCCAGCAGCTTAGTGGGCTCCAAAAACATTCAGTACTTC. Translating gives CASSLVGSKNIQYF.

This chain joins TRBV20-1 and TRBJ2-3, with D perhaps given as TRBD1 or TRBD2 (5 bases each). The CDR3 extends over 13 amino acids. The V gene lost 6 bases and the J gene lost 6 bases, with 16 bases spanning the gap. In germline, CDR1 is DFQATT, CDR2 SNEGSKA (reference sequence). This chain's CDR3 is CSASRGAGDTQYF. The CDR3, as DNA: TGCAGTGCCAGCCGTGGGGCGGGTGATACGCAGTATTTT.

The gene calls are TRBV5-1 and TRBJ2-1, with D maybe TRBD2 (7 bases). Germline V gene data show CDR1 as SGHRS and CDR2 as YFSETQ. This CDR3 has 18 residues. V lost 4 bases to trimming and J lost 6 bases, with 26 bases between them. CDR3 sequence: CASSPLEGGTYGLNEQFF. CDR3 coding DNA: TGCGCCAGCAGCCCCCTCGAGGGGGGGACTTACGGGCTCAATGAGCAGTTCTTC.

The chain carries TRBV7-9 and TRBJ2-7; 10 nucleotides align to TRBD2. Germline CDR1 reads SEHNR; CDR2 reads FQNEAQ (reference sequence). This CDR3 has 16 residues. Trimming cost V 2 bases and J 3 bases; bases outside gene matches: 7. The CDR3 region has the DNA TGTGCCAGCAGCTTAACCGCTAGCGGGAGAAGCTACGAGCAGTACTTC. Amino acids: CASSLTASGRSYEQYF. Drawing the rest from reference TRBV7-9 and TRBJ2-7, the complete variable domain is DTGVSQNPRHKITKRGQNVTFRCDPISEHNRLYWYRQTLGQGPEFLTYFQNEAQLEKSRLLSDRFSAERPKGSFSTLEIQRTEQGDSAMYLCASSLTASGRSYEQYFGPGTRLTVT.

The chain uses TRBV3-1 and TRBJ2-7; D remains unclear. CDR1 is LGHDT and CDR2 is YNNKEL in the germline V gene (reference sequence). V lost 1 base, J lost 5 bases, and 3 bases lay in between. The CDR3 has 11 amino acids. The CDR3 spells CASSQAHEQYF. The CDR3 DNA reads TGTGCCAGCAGCCAAGCCCACGAGCAGTACTTC.

The chain uses TRBV6-5 and TRBJ1-1, with D perhaps TRBD1 (5 bases). The germline V gene has CDR1 MNHEY and CDR2 SVGAGI. Trimming removed 2 bases at V and 1 base at J, with 17 bases between. The CDR3 is 17 amino acids. This CDR3 reads CASSYRGWEFGNTEAFF. The CDR3, as DNA: TGTGCCAGCAGTTACAGGGGTTGGGAGTTTGGGAACACTGAAGCTTTCTTT.

This chain links TRBV14 with TRBJ2-3; 9 positions agree with TRBD2. Germline assignment: CDR1 SGHDN and CDR2 FVKESK. After removal of 2 bases from V and 4 bases from J, the junction contained 10 bases not matched to a gene. This CDR3 comprises 17 residues. CDR3 region: CASSQRASGIFADTQYF. The CDR3 DNA sequence: TGTGCCAGCAGCCAACGAGCTAGCGGGATTTTCGCAGATACGCAGTATTTT.

The chain uses TRBV7-2 and TRBJ2-5; 13 positions match TRBD2. The CDR3 contains 15 residues. Germline values: CDR1 SGHTA, CDR2 FQGNSA. The junction had 8 bases not matched to a gene; V was cut back by 2 bases and J by 11 bases. As DNA, the CDR3 is TGTGCCAGCAGCTTAACTAGCGGGGGGGGCAGTGAGCAGTACTTC. Translation: CASSLTSGGGSEQYF.

This clonotype was seen only a few times. The V and J genes are TRBV29-1 and TRBJ1-1, with a weak D call TRBD1 (5 bases). Germline V gives CDR1 SQVTM, CDR2 ANQGSEA. Trimming pared 4 bases from V and 1 base from J, leaving 10 bases between. The CDR3 runs to 13 residues. The CDR3 DNA reads as TGCAGCGTTGGCGCAGGGTGGAACACTGAAGCTTTCTTT. Translation: CSVGAGWNTEAFF.

This chain links TRBV5-1 with TRBJ2-1; D is tentatively TRBD1 or TRBD2 (5 bases each). CDR3 length equals 16 residues. In germline, CDR1 is SGHRS, CDR2 YFSETQ. Trimming took off 0 bases at V and 8 bases at J, with 18 bases between the two ends. The CDR3 DNA reads as TGCGCCAGCAGCTTGGCGGGGCCCCAGTTTTACGATGAGCAGTTCTTC. It is translated as CASSLAGPQFYDEQFF.

This sequence joins TRBV18 and TRBJ1-2, with a possible D match to TRBD1 (5 bases). The CDR3 contains 14 residues. Germline V gene data show CDR1 as KGHSH and CDR2 as LQKENI. V lost 3 bases and J 8 bases, leaving 16 bases between the germline ends. DNA of the CDR3: TGTGCCAGCTCACCTGGGGGATCAGATATCGGCTACACCTTC. Translated: CASSPGGSDIGYTF.

This chain joins TRBV29-1 and TRBJ1-4; D is perhaps TRBD1 (5 bases). CDR1 SQVTM and CDR2 ANQGSEA come from the germline V gene. This CDR3 region has 12 residues. The V gene lost 7 bases and the J gene lost 6 bases, with 12 bases spanning the gap. CDR3 region: CSAGEGYEKLFF. The DNA for the CDR3 is TGCAGCGCTGGGGAGGGGTATGAAAAACTGTTTTTT.

This clonotype was observed once. V usage is TRBV30 and J usage is TRBJ1-1, with D unclear. The CDR3 has 15 residues. Trimming shortened V by 0 bases and J by 1 base, and 12 bases separated the two germline ends. Germline-derived CDR1 and CDR2 are GTSNPN and SVGIG (reference sequence). This chain's CDR3 is CAWSVKREENTEAFF. CDR3 bases: TGTGCCTGGAGTGTAAAGAGGGAAGAGAACACTGAAGCTTTCTTT.

This clonotype was counted a few times. The J gene is TRBJ2-1, the V gene TRBV4-3; D not certain. V shed 0 bases and J shed 8 bases, with 8 bases lying between them. CDR1 and CDR2 (germline): LGHNA, YSLEER. The CDR3 contains 13 residues. CDR3 coding DNA: TGCGCCAGCAGCCAAGAAGCTCGAGATGAGCAGTTCTTC. It codes for CASSQEARDEQFF.

The count of this clonotype is one. The chain has TRBV29-1 and TRBJ2-1, with D uncertain. The germline V gene encodes CDR1 SQVTM and CDR2 ANQGSEA. V shed 5 bases and J shed 3 bases, with 11 bases lying between them. The CDR3 is 13 residues long. CDR3 nucleotides: TGCAGCGTTTTACATTCTCTCTACAATGAGCAGTTCTTC. Translation gives CSVLHSLYNEQFF.

This clonotype was observed a handful of times. This sequence joins TRBV7-2 and TRBJ2-7; D is ambiguous. Between the trimmed V and J ends, which lost 4 bases and 3 bases, there was a span of 16 bases. CDR3 size: 15 residues. Per the germline V gene, CDR1 is SGHTA and CDR2 is FQGNSA. The CDR3 loop reads CASSSPNGALYEQYF. For the CDR3, the DNA is TGTGCCAGCAGCTCCCCTAACGGAGCCCTCTACGAGCAGTACTTC.